The 10 T cell receptor beta chains presented below share a single source sample, sequenced in a study of T cell responses to AZD1222 COVID-19 vaccine. Clones were read by immunoSEQ multiplex PCR, and TCRdb kept only the in-frame ones, dropping some. The sample holds about 180,000 clones, around 90% seen once. Sequences were derived from peripheral blood, sampled 28 days after the second AZD1222 dose. The source of these receptors is an adult who received the AZD1222 COVID-19 vaccine.

This clone has just one count. The V gene is TRBV2, the J gene TRBJ2-7; possibly TRBD1 for D (6 bases). Trimming removed 2 bases at V and 3 bases at J, with 14 bases between. The CDR3 spans 15 residues. Germline CDR1 and CDR2: SNHLY and FYNNEI. The CDR3: CASSETPGQGYEQYF. As DNA, the CDR3 is TGTGCCAGCAGTGAAACCCCGGGACAAGGCTACGAGCAGTACTTC.

V and J are TRBV23-1 and TRBJ2-2; D gene unclear. TRBV23-1 is annotated as an ORF whose role is uncertain. The ends were cut back, 6 bases at V and 1 base at J, with 12 bases in the middle. CDR3 length: 15 residues. The CDR3 loop reads CASSPPGENTGELFF. The DNA for the CDR3 is TGCGCCAGCAGCCCCCCGGGTGAGAACACCGGGGAGCTGTTTTTT.

The gene calls are TRBV23-1 and TRBJ1-4; tentatively, D is TRBD1 (5 bases). TRBV23-1 is designated an ORF whose function remains uncertain. The V gene lost 1 base and the J gene lost 5 bases, with 11 bases spanning the gap. CDR3 length equals 15 residues. The CDR3 DNA is TGCGCCAGCAGTCAATTAAGACAGCGAAATGAAAAACTGTTTTTT. Encoded protein: CASSQLRQRNEKLFF.

This clone occurred a few times. The genes are TRBV6-1 and TRBJ2-5; 12 nucleotides line up with TRBD2. This CDR3 is 16 amino acids long. V dropped 2 bases and J dropped 1; count of bases not matched to a gene: 2. Germline V lookup: CDR1 MNHNS, CDR2 SASEGT. This CDR3 is CASSELAGGPQETQYF. CDR3 nucleotides: TGTGCCAGCAGTGAACTAGCGGGGGGGCCCCAAGAGACCCAGTACTTC.

J is TRBJ2-5 and V is TRBV7-3; 7 bases are a match to TRBD1. Looked up from germline, CDR1 is SGHTA and CDR2 is FQGTGA. There are 15 residues in the CDR3. Trimming cost V 5 bases and J 1 base; bases outside gene matches: 7. The CDR3 sequence: CASSQGDRPQETQYF. As DNA, the CDR3 is TGTGCCAGCAGCCAGGGGGACAGACCCCAAGAGACCCAGTACTTC.

This rearrangement joins TRBV9 to TRBJ2-3; TRBD1 agrees at 8 bases. The CDR3 has 15 amino acids. Looked up from germline, CDR1 is SGDLS and CDR2 is YYNGEE. V trimming: 4 bases; J trimming: 4 bases; junction bases outside the gene matches: 8. CDR3 sequence: CASSLGQGGSDTQYF. As DNA, the CDR3 is TGTGCCAGCAGCCTCGGACAGGGAGGTTCAGATACGCAGTATTTT.

The V and J genes are TRBV29-1 and TRBJ2-7; 9 bases agree with TRBD1. The CDR3 length is 13 residues. CDR1 and CDR2 (germline): SQVTM, ANQGSEA. The V and J ends lost 2 bases and 4 bases, in that order; junction bases with no gene match: 3. The CDR3 DNA sequence: TGCAGCGTTGAAACCGGGACAGGGTACGAGCAGTACTTC. It translates to CSVETGTGYEQYF.

This chain links TRBV19 with TRBJ2-3; D remains ambiguous. Per the germline V gene, CDR1 is LNHDA and CDR2 is SQIVND (reference sequence). Trimming stripped 4 bases from V and 1 base from J, with 9 bases between. There are 14 residues in the CDR3. CDR3 amino acids: CASSRPLRTDTQYF. The CDR3 DNA follows: TGTGCCAGTAGTAGGCCGCTCCGCACAGATACGCAGTATTTT. The entire variable domain, with the rest obtained from reference TRBV19 and TRBJ2-3, is as follows: DGGITQSPKYLFRKEGQNVTLSCEQNLNHDAMYWYRQDPGQGLRLIYYSQIVNDFQKGDIAEGYSVSREKKESFPLTVTSAQKNPTAFYLCASSRPLRTDTQYFGPGTRLTVL.

V usage is TRBV6-2 or TRBV6-3 and J usage is TRBJ1-5; no clear D. CDR3 length: 15 residues. Germline assignment: CDR1 MNHEY and CDR2 SVGEGT. Trimming took off 5 bases at V and 5 bases at J, with 16 bases between the two ends. For the CDR3, the DNA is TGTGCCAGCAGTGGGCGGAAGGGCCCGGATCAGCCCCAGCATTTT. Its protein is CASSGRKGPDQPQHF.

The V call is TRBV14, the J call TRBJ2-3; TRBD1 is a possible D gene (6 bases). This CDR3 is built from 16 residues. Trimming took off 1 base at V and 2 bases at J, with 13 bases between the two ends. Germline CDR1 SGHDN, CDR2 FVKESK. The CDR3 here is CASSQVLQGPTDTQYF. CDR3 DNA: TGTGCCAGCAGCCAAGTATTACAGGGCCCCACAGATACGCAGTATTTT.